This T cell receptor (beta chain) was identified in a study of cytomegalovirus exposure and HLA in healthy donors. PCR amplification relied on 60 Vbeta primers (plus 13 Jbeta primers). Some clones are missing from TCRdb's copy, which holds only in-frame ones; the method was immunoSEQ multiplex PCR. Of approximately 270,000 clones listed, about 80% were seen once; the top ten hold around 0.33%. Germline lookup yields CDR1 MNHNS and CDR2 SASEGT. CDR3 length: 13 residues. V lost 3 bases, J lost 8 bases, and 10 bases lay in between. The sequenced material came from PBMCs. The chain uses TRBV6-1 and TRBJ1-4; D is unresolved. The receptor's source is a girl aged 2 to 10 in good health and CMV-seronegative. CDR3 in DNA: TGTGCCAGCAGTGAGAGGGCTCGAGAAAAACTGTTTTTT. It codes for CASSERAREKLFF.